What follows are 19 T cell receptor beta chains derived from one specimen sequenced in a study of PD-1 blockade in classical Hodgkin lymphoma. Using immunoSEQ multiplex PCR, the repertoire was profiled, and TCRdb retains in-frame clones only, with some absent. The sample lists approximately 26,000 clones, over 60% seen once, with roughly 7.3% in the top ten. Brentuximab vedotin exposure varied among the patients, all of whom had relapsed after autologous stem cell transplantation. Sequencing used peripheral blood mononuclear cells (PBMCs), obtained before the second cycle of nivolumab. The receptors come from a human donor with classical Hodgkin lymphoma.

J is TRBJ2-7 and V is TRBV10-3, with 8 bases identical to TRBD1. Germline CDR1 and CDR2: ENHRY and SYGVKD. The CDR3 consists of 16 residues. The V and J ends lost 0 bases and 3 bases, in that order; junction bases with no gene match: 7. The CDR3 coding sequence is TGTGCCATCAGTGAGTCAGCAGGGGGCTCCTTCTACGAGCAGTACTTC. It specifies CAISESAGGSFYEQYF.

A remark on this clone: Other DNA variants within this sample encode the same CDR3. The chain recombines TRBV11-2 with TRBJ1-2; no clear D. The germline V gene encodes CDR1 SGHAT and CDR2 FQNNGV. V lost 1 base and J 5 bases, leaving 5 bases between the germline ends. The CDR3 runs to 12 residues. The CDR3 protein is CASSLAGYGYTF. In DNA, the CDR3 is TGTGCCAGCAGCTTAGCCGGGTATGGCTACACCTTC.

This chain joins TRBV2 and TRBJ2-1, with a weak D call TRBD2 (5 bases). CDR1 and CDR2 (germline): SNHLY, FYNNEI. The CDR3 extends over 13 amino acids. V lost 1 base and J lost 4, with 5 bases in between. DNA for the CDR3: TGTGCCAGCAGTGAAGAGCGGTACAATGAGCAGTTCTTC. This encodes CASSEERYNEQFF.

J is TRBJ2-1 and V is TRBV28; 13 nucleotides agree with TRBD2. Germline values: CDR1 MDHEN, CDR2 SYDVKM. This CDR3 has 23 amino acids. V was pared by 6 bases and J by 2 bases, with 25 bases of the junction left unmatched. The CDR3 loop reads CASSRGRRPGLAGLPRAYNEQFF. For the CDR3, the DNA is TGTGCCAGCAGCCGCGGTCGGCGCCCGGGACTAGCGGGATTACCTCGAGCCTACAATGAGCAGTTCTTC.

The chain combines TRBV27 with TRBJ2-1, with D possibly TRBD2 on 6 matching bases. The germline gives CDR1 MNHEY, CDR2 SMNVEV (reference sequence). The CDR3 is 14 amino acids. Deletions cut 8 bases from V and 8 bases from J, with 19 bases between. CDR3 DNA: TGTGCCAGCCGACGGGCGGGACCCCTCGATGAGCAGTTCTTC. Protein sequence: CASRRAGPLDEQFF.

The chain is built from TRBV2 and TRBJ2-1; 8 bases are a match to TRBD2. Germline V gives CDR1 SNHLY, CDR2 FYNNEI. The trim removed 8 bases at V and 4 bases at J, leaving 7 bases unmatched. The CDR3 is 14 amino acids. CDR3 residues: CASGGIAGYNEQFF. CDR3 coding DNA: TGTGCCAGCGGGGGAATAGCGGGGTACAATGAGCAGTTCTTC.

V is TRBV7-9 and J is TRBJ2-7; D perhaps matches TRBD1 (5 bases). Trimming removed 2 bases at V and 5 bases at J, with 13 bases between. Germline assignment: CDR1 SEHNR and CDR2 FQNEAQ (reference sequence). There are 14 residues in the CDR3. As DNA, the CDR3 is TGTGCCAGCAGCTTAAAGCAGGGCTTAGACGAGCAGTACTTC. This codes for CASSLKQGLDEQYF.

The chain joins TRBV5-8 to TRBJ1-2, with a weak D call TRBD1 (6 bases). The germline V gene has CDR1 SGHTS and CDR2 YDEGEE. Trimming took 4 bases from V and 4 from J, leaving 17 bases between them. This CDR3 contains 15 residues. CDR3 bases: TGTGCCAGCAGCCAGGGTGCGGGAGGGGGCTATGGCTACACCTTC. Translated: CASSQGAGGGYGYTF. Variable domain in full (rest from reference TRBV5-8 and TRBJ1-2): EAGVTQSPTHLIKTRGQQATLRCSPISGHTSVYWYQQALGLGLQFLLWYDEGEERNRGNFPPRFSGRQFPNYSSELNVNALELEDSALYLCASSQGAGGGYGYTFGSGTRLTVV.

This chain uses TRBV7-9 with TRBJ2-1, with unresolved D. The germline gives CDR1 SEHNR, CDR2 FQNEAQ (reference sequence). V lost 2 bases and J 5 bases, leaving 7 bases between the germline ends. The CDR3 runs to 13 residues. The CDR3 nucleotides read TGTGCCAGCAGCTTATTAGGGAACAATGAGCAGTTCTTC. Protein product: CASSLLGNNEQFF. Filled out from reference TRBV7-9 and TRBJ2-1, the complete variable domain reads DTGVSQNPRHKITKRGQNVTFRCDPISEHNRLYWYRQTLGQGPEFLTYFQNEAQLEKSRLLSDRFSAERPKGSFSTLEIQRTEQGDSAMYLCASSLLGNNEQFFGPGTRLTVL.

The J gene is TRBJ1-2, the V gene TRBV7-9; TRBD1 might be the D (5 bases). The CDR3 length is 14 residues. V lost 1 base and J 4 bases, leaving 10 bases between the germline ends. The germline CDR1 and CDR2 sequences are SEHNR and FQNEAQ (reference sequence). CDR3 amino acids: CASSLETAFYGYTF. For the CDR3, the DNA is TGTGCCAGCAGCTTAGAGACAGCCTTCTATGGCTACACCTTC.

The chain links TRBV7-9 to TRBJ2-1; TRBD2 matches at 7 bases. From germline, CDR1 is SEHNR and CDR2 FQNEAQ (reference sequence). J gave up 7 bases and V 2 bases, and 2 bases lay outside the gene matches. The CDR3 loop spans 13 amino acids. Here the CDR3 reads CASSLYGGNEQFF. CDR3 bases: TGTGCCAGCAGCTTATACGGGGGGAATGAGCAGTTCTTC. The full variable domain, in which reference TRBV7-9 and TRBJ2-1 provide the parts outside the CDR3, is DTGVSQNPRHKITKRGQNVTFRCDPISEHNRLYWYRQTLGQGPEFLTYFQNEAQLEKSRLLSDRFSAERPKGSFSTLEIQRTEQGDSAMYLCASSLYGGNEQFFGPGTRLTVL.

This clone was seen a few times. This rearrangement joins TRBV11-2 to TRBJ1-3; TRBD1 agrees at 9 bases. V shed 6 bases, J shed 4 bases, and the junction held 10 bases outside the gene matches. This CDR3 spans 16 amino acids. CDR1 and CDR2 (germline): SGHAT, FQNNGV. The CDR3 loop is CASSYTWTGAGNTIYF. CDR3 nucleotides: TGTGCCAGCAGTTATACTTGGACAGGGGCCGGAAACACCATATATTTT.

In this sample, this clone turned up once. The CDR3 is CASSLVPGLGSGELFF. CDR3 DNA sequence: TGCGCCAGCAGCTTGGTCCCGGGACTTGGGAGCGGGGAGCTGTTTTTT. V is TRBV5-1 and J is TRBJ2-2, with a weak D call TRBD2 (6 bases). Germline assignment: CDR1 SGHRS and CDR2 YFSETQ. Between the trimmed V and J ends, which lost 0 bases and 7 bases, there was a span of 16 bases. The CDR3 consists of 16 residues.

This clone is labeled medium-sized. The chain links TRBV27 to TRBJ1-3; no clear D. The CDR3 has 13 residues. V dropped 6 bases and J dropped 1 base, with 7 bases sitting between them. The germline CDR1 and CDR2 sequences are MNHEY and SMNVEV (reference sequence). The CDR3 nucleotides read TGTGCCAGCAGCCTCTCGTCTGGAAACACCATATATTTT. Translated: CASSLSSGNTIYF.

This clone was detected a few times. This sequence joins TRBV11-3 and TRBJ2-3, with D possibly being TRBD1 (6 bases). The CDR3 contains 13 residues. Trimming took 4 bases from V and 7 from J, leaving 12 bases between them. CDR1 and CDR2 from the germline V gene are SGHNT and YENEEA. As DNA, the CDR3 is TGTGCCAGCAGCTACCGACAGGCAAATACGCAGTATTTT. Protein: CASSYRQANTQYF.

The rearrangement joins TRBV6-1 to TRBJ2-1; D is unclear. The CDR3 loop spans 16 amino acids. Deletions cut 4 bases from V and 0 bases from J, with 13 bases between. CDR1 is MNHNS and CDR2 is SASEGT in the germline V gene. The CDR3 region is CASSGGRYDSYNEQFF. DNA for the CDR3: TGTGCCAGCAGTGGGGGAAGGTATGACTCCTACAATGAGCAGTTCTTC.

The chain links TRBV7-2 to TRBJ2-5; 10 positions match TRBD1. With V trimmed by 0 bases and J by 5 bases, 3 bases remained unmatched. The CDR3 is made up of 15 amino acids. CDR1 and CDR2 (germline): SGHTA, FQGNSA. The CDR3: CASSLAGQGFETQYF. CDR3 coding DNA: TGTGCCAGCAGCTTAGCGGGACAGGGGTTTGAGACCCAGTACTTC.

The chain recombines TRBV10-3 with TRBJ1-2; D gene uncertain. The CDR3 runs 12 residues. Germline V lookup: CDR1 ENHRY, CDR2 SYGVKD. V was clipped by 4 bases and J by 2 bases, with 5 bases between them. The CDR3 bases are TGTGCCATCAGTGTGGGGAACTATGGCTACACCTTC. Translating gives CAISVGNYGYTF.

This clone was counted a few times. The CDR3, as DNA: TGTGCCAGCTGCCGGGGGACTGAGCAGTTCTTC. Encoded protein: CASCRGTEQFF. V and J are TRBV28 and TRBJ2-1, with a tentative D call TRBD2 (6 bases). V gave up 8 bases and J gave up 9 bases, with 11 bases separating them. Germline V lookup: CDR1 MDHEN, CDR2 SYDVKM. The CDR3 extends over 11 amino acids.